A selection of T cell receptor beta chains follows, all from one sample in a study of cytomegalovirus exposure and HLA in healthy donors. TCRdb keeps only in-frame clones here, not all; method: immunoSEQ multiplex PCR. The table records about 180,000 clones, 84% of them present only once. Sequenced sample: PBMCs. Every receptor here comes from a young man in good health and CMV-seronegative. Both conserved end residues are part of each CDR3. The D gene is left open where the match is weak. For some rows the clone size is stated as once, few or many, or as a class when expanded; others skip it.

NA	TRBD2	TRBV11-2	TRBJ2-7	CASSSGLAGKKHYEQYF	TGTGCCAGCAGCTCGGGACTAGCGGGAAAGAAACACTACGAGCAGTACTTC
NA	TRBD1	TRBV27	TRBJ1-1	CASSGRGQGIAAFF	TGTGCCAGCAGTGGAAGAGGACAGGGTATCGCAGCTTTCTTT
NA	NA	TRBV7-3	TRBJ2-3	CASSLTRDTQYF	TGTGCCAGCAGCTTAACCCGAGATACGCAGTATTTT
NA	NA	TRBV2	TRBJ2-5	CANGVQETQYF	TGTGCCAACGGGGTACAAGAGACCCAGTACTTC
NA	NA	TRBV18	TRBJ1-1	CASFNGRGGMNTEAFF	TGTGCCAGCTTCAACGGACGGGGGGGGATGAACACTGAAGCTTTCTTT
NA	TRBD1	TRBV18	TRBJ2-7	CASSGDRGTPYEQYF	TGTGCCAGCTCAGGGGACAGGGGGACCCCCTACGAGCAGTACTTC
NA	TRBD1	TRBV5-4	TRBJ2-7	CASSSMTGGPYEQYF	TGTGCCAGCAGCTCTATGACAGGGGGACCCTACGAGCAGTACTTC
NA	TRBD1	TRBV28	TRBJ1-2	CASRSGTGEKYTF	TGTGCCAGCAGGTCCGGGACAGGGGAGAAATACACCTTC
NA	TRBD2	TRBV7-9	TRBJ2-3	CASRISGGVPDTQYF	TGTGCCAGCAGAATTAGCGGGGGGGTCCCAGATACGCAGTATTTT
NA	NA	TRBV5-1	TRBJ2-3	CASSLAGDTQYF	TGCGCCAGCAGCTTGGCAGGAGATACGCAGTATTTT
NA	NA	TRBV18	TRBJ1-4	CASSPREEKLFF	TGTGCCAGCTCACCGCGCGAAGAAAAACTGTTTTTT
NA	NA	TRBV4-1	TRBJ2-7	CASSHLDWNLTYEQYF	TGCGCCAGCAGCCATCTGGACTGGAATCTCACCTACGAGCAGTACTTC
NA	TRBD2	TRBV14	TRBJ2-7	CASSPLLPAGLYEQYF	TGTGCCAGCAGTCCCCTCCTACCAGCGGGACTCTACGAGCAGTACTTC
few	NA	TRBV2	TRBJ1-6	CASSELGTRRGSPLHF	TGTGCCAGCAGTGAATTGGGAACCCGTCGGGGATCACCCCTCCACTTT
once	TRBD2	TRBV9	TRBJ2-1	CASSVGGLAGNEQFF	TGTGCCAGCAGCGTGGGGGGACTAGCGGGGAATGAGCAGTTCTTC
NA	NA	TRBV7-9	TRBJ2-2	CASSRRATNTGELFF	TGTGCCAGCAGCCGCAGGGCCACGAACACCGGGGAGCTGTTTTTT
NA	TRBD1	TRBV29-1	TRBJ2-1	CSVASGTDANEQFF	TGCAGCGTTGCCTCCGGGACAGATGCGAATGAGCAGTTCTTC
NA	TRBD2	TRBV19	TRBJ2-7	CASSQPGTNSYEQYF	TGTGCCAGTAGCCAACCAGGGACTAATTCCTACGAGCAGTACTTC
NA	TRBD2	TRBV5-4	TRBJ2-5	CASSSRGLAGQETQYF	TGTGCCAGCAGCTCCCGGGGGCTAGCGGGGCAAGAGACCCAGTACTTC
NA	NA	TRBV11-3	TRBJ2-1	CASSQPHGQRYNEQFF	TGTGCCAGCAGTCAACCCCATGGACAGCGGTACAATGAGCAGTTCTTC
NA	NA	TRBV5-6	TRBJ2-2	CASSRRRATGELFF	TGTGCCAGCAGCAGGAGGAGGGCCACCGGGGAGCTGTTTTTT
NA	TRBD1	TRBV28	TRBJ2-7	CASSPGGQGWGEQYF	TGTGCCAGCAGTCCCGGGGGACAGGGTTGGGGCGAGCAGTACTTC
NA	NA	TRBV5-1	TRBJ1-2	CASSLPGAGEGYGYTF	TGCGCCAGCAGCTTGCCAGGGGCAGGGGAGGGCTATGGCTACACCTTC
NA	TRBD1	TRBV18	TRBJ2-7	CASSADRDGYEQYF	TGTGCCAGCTCAGCGGACAGGGACGGCTACGAGCAGTACTTC
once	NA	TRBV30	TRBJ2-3	CAWSSSVGLQFLFDTQYF	TGTGCCTGGAGTTCCTCTGTGGGACTCCAATTCCTTTTCGATACGCAGTATTTT
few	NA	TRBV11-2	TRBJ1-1	CASTPIRQPGAFF	TGTGCCAGCACCCCGATACGACAGCCCGGAGCTTTCTTT
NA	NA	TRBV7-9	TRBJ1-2	CASSLEGRDYGYTF	TGTGCCAGCAGCTTAGAAGGCAGGGATTATGGCTACACCTTC